This entry describes one TCR beta chain. Trimming pared 5 bases from V and 6 bases from J, leaving 11 bases between. Germline CDR1 is LGHDT and CDR2 is YNNKEL (reference sequence). The CDR3 is 12 amino acids. The repertoire was sequenced with immunoSEQ multiplex PCR; TCRdb's copy has only in-frame clones and lacks some. The table shows roughly 150,000 clones, with 84% occurring only once. The entry originates in a study of T cell responses to AZD1222 COVID-19 vaccine. The sample in question was peripheral blood, obtained on day 0 of AZD1222 vaccination. The chain has TRBV3-1 (or the pseudogene TRBV3-2) and TRBJ2-7, with a tentative D call TRBD2 (5 bases). The receptor's source is an adult in good health. The CDR3 nucleotides are TGTGCCAGCAGCACACATGGACTCGAGCAGTACTTC. Its protein is CASSTHGLEQYF.